Each of the 13 T cell receptor beta chains below was sequenced from the same sample in a study of OX40 agonist ivuxolimab in advanced cancers. Data came from immunoSEQ multiplex PCR; TCRdb stores just in-frame clones and leaves some out. The sample consists of 60,000 to 65,000 clones, 65% to 90% of them appearing once. Specimen: CD4+ or CD8+ T cells sorted from blood, collected in a trial of the OX40 agonist ivuxolimab. Receptors were obtained from an adult with an advanced solid tumor such as melanoma, head and neck, liver or kidney cancer.

The rearrangement uses TRBV5-1 and TRBJ2-5; 8 bases are shared with TRBD2. After removal of 3 bases from V and 5 bases from J, the junction contained 30 bases not matched to a gene. The length of the CDR3 is 22 residues. Germline-derived CDR1 and CDR2 are SGHRS and YFSETQ. The CDR3 loop is CASSSRVAGSLPSQTHRETQYF. In nucleotides, the CDR3 is TGCGCCAGCAGCTCTCGGGTAGCGGGGAGTCTACCCTCCCAGACCCACCGGGAGACCCAGTACTTC.

The V and J genes are TRBV29-1 and TRBJ2-7; 7 nucleotides align to TRBD2. With 4 bases clipped from V and 3 bases from J, the junction kept 9 bases outside the gene matches. From germline, CDR1 is SQVTM and CDR2 ANQGSEA. The CDR3 is 14 amino acids. CDR3 in amino acids: CSVAGLGGFYEQYF. The CDR3 DNA reads as TGCAGCGTTGCCGGTCTGGGGGGGTTCTACGAGCAGTACTTC.

CDR3 loop: CASSLGGWSGIPYGYTF. In DNA, the CDR3 is TGTGCCAGCAGCTTAGGAGGTTGGTCAGGGATCCCCTATGGCTACACCTTC. The chain employs TRBV11-2 and TRBJ1-2; tentative D call: TRBD1 (5 bases). The V and J ends lost 1 base and 4 bases respectively, with 19 bases between them. CDR1 is SGHAT, CDR2 FQNNGV, per germline. This CDR3 contains 17 residues. Variable domain in full (rest from reference TRBV11-2 and TRBJ1-2): EAGVAQSPRYKIIEKRQSVAFWCNPISGHATLYWYQQILGQGPKLLIQFQNNGVVDDSQLPKDRFSAERLKGVDSTLKIQPAKLEDSAVYLCASSLGGWSGIPYGYTFGSGTRLTVV.

This rearrangement joins TRBV4-1 to TRBJ2-1; 10 nucleotides match TRBD2. CDR1 MGHRA and CDR2 YSYEKL come from the germline V gene. The junction had 12 bases not matched to a gene; V was cut back by 1 base and J by 6 bases. The CDR3 is 18 residues long. The CDR3 bases are TGCGCCAGCAGCCAAGGGGGTTTAAGCGGGAGGGTTTTCAATGAGCAGTTCTTC. Translated, it gives CASSQGGLSGRVFNEQFF.

The chain employs TRBV5-4 and TRBJ2-2; D gene uncertain. V dropped 4 bases and J dropped 0 bases, with 10 bases sitting between them. From germline, CDR1 is SGHNT and CDR2 YYREEE (reference sequence). CDR3 length: 15 residues. CDR3 residues: CASSPRRTNTGELFF. The DNA for the CDR3 is TGTGCCAGCAGCCCCCGAAGGACGAACACCGGGGAGCTGTTTTTT.

This sequence joins TRBV2 and TRBJ2-1, with TRBD2 identical over 10 bases. Germline V gene sequence: CDR1 SNHLY, CDR2 FYNNEI. CDR3 length: 12 residues. Trimming cost V 7 bases and J 15 bases; bases outside gene matches: 9. The CDR3 reads CASNVGTSDGFF. CDR3 in DNA: TGTGCCAGCAACGTAGGGACTAGCGACGGGTTCTTC.

DNA for the CDR3: TGTGCCACTTACCCCCCAGGGGGCCTGAACACTGAAGCTTTCTTT. This codes for CATYPPGGLNTEAFF. The chain is built from TRBV2 and TRBJ1-1; 8 nucleotides align to TRBD1. The J segment lost 0 bases and the V segment lost 10 bases, leaving 10 bases of the junction unmatched. Germline V CDR1 and CDR2: SNHLY, FYNNEI. This CDR3 region has 15 residues.

This sequence joins TRBV7-2 and TRBJ1-4, with a possible D match to TRBD1 (6 bases). Germline V gene sequence: CDR1 SGHTA, CDR2 FQGNSA. The CDR3 is made up of 16 amino acids. Trimming removed 4 bases at V and 1 base at J, with 13 bases between. CDR3 sequence: CASSSRTALTNEKLFF. DNA of the CDR3: TGTGCCAGCAGCTCCCGGACAGCCCTAACTAATGAAAAACTGTTTTTT.

This clone was seen many times. This rearrangement joins TRBV29-1 to TRBJ2-1; 10 bases are shared with TRBD2. With 6 bases clipped from V and 8 bases from J, the junction kept 10 bases outside the gene matches. CDR3 length: 14 amino acids. Germline V gene data show CDR1 as SQVTM and CDR2 as ANQGSEA. Here the CDR3 DNA reads TGCAGCGTGGGAGCGGGGGGGGCCCTGGATGAGCAGTTCTTC. Protein product: CSVGAGGALDEQFF.

The gene calls are TRBV7-5 and TRBJ2-7; the D call in the table, TRBD2, was not verified against the DNA. TRBV7-5 is labeled a pseudogene. CDR3 length: 18 amino acids. The CDR3 loop is CVRSFHGVAGDSSYEQYF. The CDR3 DNA follows: TGTGTCAGAAGCTTCCACGGGGTAGCGGGAGATAGCTCCTACGAGCAGTACTTC.

Within the sample, this clone is medium-sized (0.01 to 0.1%). Other DNA sequences in the sample encode the same CDR3. The rearrangement links TRBV4-2 to TRBJ2-1, with 8 bases identical to TRBD2. The junction had 6 bases not matched to a gene; V was cut back by 1 base and J by 4 bases. CDR1 and CDR2 (germline): LGHNA, YNFKEQ. This CDR3 has 16 residues. CDR3 nucleotide sequence: TGTGCCAGCAGCCAAGTGGGCGGGGGGCCTTACAATGAGCAGTTCTTC. This encodes CASSQVGGGPYNEQFF.

J is TRBJ1-3 and V is TRBV7-2; D might be TRBD1 (6 bases). CDR1 and CDR2 from the germline V gene are SGHTA and FQGNSA. CDR3 length equals 16 residues. The germline V and J ends were trimmed by 5 bases and 0 bases, with 14 bases remaining between them. CDR3 sequence reads: CASSRKQGSSGNTIYF. The CDR3 bases are TGTGCCAGCAGCCGTAAACAGGGCAGCTCTGGAAACACCATATATTTT.

The chain joins TRBV7-9 to TRBJ2-7, with a weak D call TRBD2 (6 bases). Germline lookup yields CDR1 SEHNR and CDR2 FQNEAQ (reference sequence). This CDR3 is built from 13 residues. V was cut by 8 bases and J by 2 bases, with 13 bases left in between. The chain's CDR3 is CASVGGGTYEQYF. The CDR3 bases are TGTGCCAGCGTGGGTGGGGGGACCTACGAGCAGTACTTC.